This entry lists 14 T cell receptor beta chains sequenced from one sample in a study of early stage breast cancer tumors. Only in-frame clones appear in the TCRdb table, and some are missing; sequencing was by immunoSEQ multiplex PCR. The repertoire holds 20,000 to 25,000 clones, 76% seen once, with about 30% in the top ten. Input material: blood. The source of these receptors is a person between 60 and 70 years old with breast cancer.

DNA of the CDR3: TGTGCCAGCAGCTTGACACAAGAGACCCAGTACTTC. Translating gives CASSLTQETQYF. V gene TRBV5-4 combines with J gene TRBJ2-5, with D unresolved. Trimming took off 1 base at V and 2 bases at J, with 3 bases between the two ends. The CDR3 runs 12 residues. CDR1 and CDR2 (germline): SGHNT, YYREEE (reference sequence).

The V gene is TRBV7-3, the J gene TRBJ1-1; D is ambiguous. The V gene's germline CDR1 is SGHTA and CDR2 FQGTGA. Trimming shortened V by 4 bases and J by 6 bases, and 6 bases separated the two germline ends. There are 11 residues in the CDR3. The CDR3 DNA reads TGTGCCAGCAGCTCCGGCGCTGAAGCTTTCTTT. Translation gives CASSSGAEAFF.

V and J are TRBV9 and TRBJ1-3; D gene ambiguous. The CDR3 has 15 amino acids. V dropped 4 bases and J dropped 3 bases, with 14 bases sitting between them. CDR1 is SGDLS, CDR2 YYNGEE, per germline. As DNA, the CDR3 is TGTGCCAGCAGCCCGCCATTTTCACGTGGAAACACCATATATTTT. This translates into CASSPPFSRGNTIYF.

The gene calls are TRBV19 and TRBJ2-1; D is uncertain. Germline loops: CDR1 LNHDA, CDR2 SQIVND (reference sequence). The CDR3 contains 15 residues. V dropped 2 bases and J dropped 2 bases, with 10 bases sitting between them. The CDR3 protein is CASSISWLTYNEQFF. CDR3 nucleotides: TGTGCCAGTAGTATAAGCTGGCTAACCTACAATGAGCAGTTCTTC.

The chain joins TRBV27 to TRBJ2-1; 9 nucleotides line up with TRBD2. This CDR3 is 12 amino acids long. The junction had 6 bases not matched to a gene; V was cut back by 6 bases and J by 12 bases. Germline assignment: CDR1 MNHEY and CDR2 SMNVEV (reference sequence). As DNA, the CDR3 is TGTGCCAGCAGGGGGGTAGCGGGAGCGCAGTTCTTC. Protein sequence: CASRGVAGAQFF.

This clone was recorded a few times. CDR3 bases: TGTGCCGGGGGCAGGAGCTCCTACGAGCAGTACTTC. Translation gives CAGGRSSYEQYF. This chain uses TRBV21-1 with TRBJ2-7; TRBD1, the D gene given by the table, was not confirmed from the DNA. TRBV21-1 represents a pseudogene. The CDR3 is made up of 12 amino acids.

This clone has more than one count but fewer than ten. The chain joins TRBV7-9 to TRBJ1-6; possibly TRBD1 for D (5 bases). This CDR3 region has 15 residues. The germline gives CDR1 SEHNR, CDR2 FQNEAQ (reference sequence). Trimming took 1 base from V and 3 from J, leaving 7 bases between them. The CDR3 bases are TGTGCCAGCAGCTTAGACGGGGGCTATAATTCACCCCTCCACTTT. Amino acids: CASSLDGGYNSPLHF.

As DNA, the CDR3 is TGTGCCAGCAGCGGACAGAGCACAGATACGCAGTATTTT. It is translated as CASSGQSTDTQYF. The chain uses TRBV11-2 and TRBJ2-3; D might be TRBD1 (6 bases). Germline V gene data show CDR1 as SGHAT and CDR2 as FQNNGV. The CDR3 is made up of 13 amino acids. V lost 5 bases and J lost 0, with 6 bases in between. Full variable domain (outside the CDR3, taken from reference TRBV11-2 and TRBJ2-3): EAGVAQSPRYKIIEKRQSVAFWCNPISGHATLYWYQQILGQGPKLLIQFQNNGVVDDSQLPKDRFSAERLKGVDSTLKIQPAKLEDSAVYLCASSGQSTDTQYFGPGTRLTVL.

The chain has TRBV4-1 and TRBJ2-1, with 16 bases identical to TRBD2. Trimming removed 6 bases from V and 8 bases from J; junction bases left unmatched: 16. CDR1 and CDR2 (germline): MGHRA, YSYEKL. The CDR3 runs 19 residues. The CDR3 loop reads CASSAPGLAGGPGSDEQFF. In nucleotides, the CDR3 is TGCGCCAGCAGTGCCCCGGGACTAGCGGGAGGGCCCGGGTCGGATGAGCAGTTCTTC.

The V call is TRBV5-4, the J call TRBJ2-7; 11 nucleotides line up with TRBD2. Germline CDR1 and CDR2: SGHNT and YYREEE (reference sequence). J lost 5 bases, V lost 2 bases, and 9 bases had no gene match. The CDR3 has 16 residues. The CDR3 DNA reads TGTGCCAGCAGCTTCTTTAGCGGGAGGGTTAGCGACGAGCAGTACTTC. Translation gives CASSFFSGRVSDEQYF.

Only one count was recorded for this clone. This chain joins TRBV2 and TRBJ2-3; 9 bases map to TRBD1. V lost 10 bases, J lost 2 bases, and 10 bases stayed unmatched. The germline V gene has CDR1 SNHLY and CDR2 FYNNEI. This CDR3 is built from 15 residues. CDR3 amino acids: CATNSRDRDTDTQYF. The CDR3 DNA reads as TGTGCCACCAATAGCAGGGACAGGGACACAGATACGCAGTATTTT.

This chain links TRBV25-1 with TRBJ2-7; TRBD2 is a possible D gene (5 bases). The ends were cut back, 4 bases at V and 2 bases at J, with 12 bases in the middle. CDR1 and CDR2 from the germline V gene are MGHDK and SYGVNS. This CDR3 contains 14 residues. This CDR3 is CASSGVRGPYEQYF. As DNA, the CDR3 is TGTGCCAGCAGTGGCGTAAGAGGGCCCTACGAGCAGTACTTC.

The V and J genes are TRBV5-1 and TRBJ2-1; 15 bases match TRBD2. The CDR3 runs 18 residues. V trimming: 5 bases; J trimming: 7 bases; junction bases outside the gene matches: 13. Germline CDR1 and CDR2: SGHRS and YFSETQ. The CDR3 here is CASRPGLAGGRSGNEQFF. DNA for the CDR3: TGCGCCAGCAGGCCGGGACTAGCGGGAGGCCGAAGCGGGAATGAGCAGTTCTTC.

The V gene is TRBV30, the J gene TRBJ1-5; D remains unclear. With 1 base removed from V and 0 bases from J, the gap between germline ends came to 4 bases. The length of the CDR3 is 13 residues. From germline, CDR1 is GTSNPN and CDR2 SVGIG (reference sequence). The CDR3 region has the DNA TGTGCCTGGAGTGGGCGTAGCAATCAGCCCCAGCATTTT. Its protein is CAWSGRSNQPQHF.